This T cell receptor (beta chain) came from a study of cytomegalovirus exposure and HLA in healthy donors (dated by TCRdb to 2015 to 2018). Broadly, across the study: An earlier analysis of several hundred of the donors reported approximately 300 Gb of sequence data and about 120 million unique TCR beta sequences obtained from approximately 180 million T cells. The aim of the study was to test whether cataloging public T cell receptors could identify signatures of past pathogen exposure. Every discovery cohort repertoire had been produced on one sequencing platform. The study combined high-throughput TCR immunosequencing, statistical association of individual TCRs with disease status, and machine learning to predict cytomegalovirus infection status. The study profiled the T cell repertoires of fewer than 850 subjects by immunosequencing and related them to cytomegalovirus serostatus. The number of typed donors differed by locus: about 620-640 for A, B, C, DRB1 and DQB1; 500 to 550 for DQA1; around 580 for DPA1; and around 450 for DPB1. HLA typing covered class I and class II loci at four-digit resolution. Of the roughly 410 genotyped donors, 65% to 90% were placed in the genetic ancestry cluster associated with self-reported Caucasian donors. The later analysis used no new phenotypic data to find candidate immune exposures, relying instead on TCR beta sequences and their occurrence across donors. An early release covering around 630 HLA-typed donors comprised approximately 290 gigabases of sequencing data and about 90 million unique TCR sequences. Across approximately 420 genotyped donors of the cohort, an average of about 250,000 unique TCR beta nucleotide sequences per donor were sequenced, and roughly 18% of those sequences were non-productive. In a later genetic analysis, genome-wide SNP genotypes for about three fifths of the roughly 670 donors were used, and that subset was treated as a discovery cohort. Donor age, sex, ethnicity and CMV serostatus were collected together with the repertoire data. In an earlier analysis of 500 to 650 of the donors, high-throughput TCR beta sequencing was used to judge whether each TCR beta V gene segment behaved as functional or pseudogenic. A separate validation cohort of about 110 different subjects was used in addition to the approximately 700-subject first cohort. To study patterns of TCR occurrence, a later analysis re-analyzed previously published TCR beta repertoires from around 700 donors and added high-resolution HLA genotyping. Because of strong linkage in the cohort, five DR-DQ haplotypes were treated as single units for association and clustering. What the work shows at the level of the full study, not this receptor alone: Correlated functional status among segregating V segments might reflect linkage disequilibrium, but an unknown experimental factor could not be ruled out. CMV serostatus was the only immune exposure information available for the cohort. A few of the identified cytomegalovirus-associated TCR beta chains were confirmed in vitro to be specific for cytomegalovirus antigens. A cluster of highly shared sequence variants was judged likely to be a technical artifact of the sequencing pipeline. Only TCR beta chains were sequenced in this cohort, and the absence of alpha or paired-chain data limited detectable features. In an earlier analysis of approximately 600 of the donors, most TCR beta V segments were observed in productive rearrangements about 90% or about 30% of the time, broadly matching IMGT annotations. According to a later analysis, TCR association rates differed among HLA loci, with DRB1 alleles showing the most associated TCRs and HLA-C alleles showing the fewest. Because counts were too low, some 17 rarely observed V segments, including chromosome 9 orphons, were excluded from the earlier analysis of 587 of the donors. V-gene and J-gene trimming of TCR beta chains was associated with a missense DCLRE1C variant in a later genetic analysis, and the association was replicated in an independent cohort. Assigning TCR associations to individual alleles was difficult when HLA alleles, especially DR and DQ, strongly co-occurred. The authors suggested that the approach could potentially be extended to other disease states and immunological phenotypes. Because the 87-base-pair reads could not distinguish some IMGT-functional V segments, including TRBV6-2 and TRBV6-3, those segments were excluded. Compared with equally common non-associated chains, HLA-associated TCR beta chains in a later analysis were more clonally expanded and had lower generation probabilities. Specific HLA alleles were associated with over 15,000 TCR beta sequences at a false discovery rate of 0.05 in a later analysis. According to a later genetic analysis, donors in an Asian-associated ancestry cluster had fewer N-insertions in productive TCRs than the approximately 610-donor mean. Across donors, most TCR sequences were observed very rarely, whereas some public TCRs were present in many individuals. A further reported finding was that TCR beta sequences accurately predicted the HLA-A and HLA-B alleles for most subjects in the first cohort. Because HLA typing was missing for some donors at each locus, association tests included only the typed subset. According to a later analysis, parvovirus B19, influenza, CMV and Epstein-Barr virus appeared linked to several top co-occurrence clusters. In the study, about 150 TCR beta chains were listed as associated with cytomegalovirus. Most CMV-associated TCR beta chains appeared to be HLA-restricted in a later analysis, and the HLA associations seemed to be driven largely by CMV exposure. Roughly uniform sequencing depth across donors was assumed in presence/absence analyses, although this assumption may not hold. The classifier was reported to diagnose cytomegalovirus status with high specificity and sensitivity in both the original cohort and the validation cohort.

From its cysteine to its phenylalanine, the CDR3 spans 14 amino acids. The DNA shown is the 42-base CDR3, in frame from base 1. Trimming costs V 3 bases and J 4 bases, and their ends lie 12 bases apart. The CDR1 and CDR2 encoded by the germline V gene are SGHTA and FQGNSA. Library prep was done by the immunoSEQ multiplex PCR assay. A mixture of 60 forward primers for TCR Vbeta segments and 13 reverse primers for TCR Jbeta segments was used in the multiplex PCR. Amplification of the CDR3 region of rearranged TCR beta genes was performed with a multiplex PCR assay on genomic DNA. The amplified TCR beta libraries were sequenced on the Illumina HiSeq System as 87-base-pair reads. Regarding the original processing steps: A later analysis counted about 76 million unique TCR beta chains across the roughly 700 repertoires, and some 11 million of these chains were shared by at least two donors. Raw reads were error-corrected and collapsed into unique sequences with a nearest-neighbor algorithm that merged closely related sequences to remove PCR and sequencing errors. Alignment of CDR3 sequences to IMGT reference sequences was used to assign V, D and J gene segments. For a sequence to be retained, at least a six-nucleotide match to both a V gene segment and a J gene segment was required. A rearrangement was called productive if the CDR3 had no stop codons and remained in frame with V and J, and every other rearrangement was called non-productive. CDR3 was defined according to IMGT convention as the region running from the second conserved V-encoded cysteine to the conserved J-encoded phenylalanine. Sequences without an unambiguous match to a single V gene segment were excluded from the earlier analysis of almost 600 of the donors. In an earlier analysis of some 590 of the donors, a V segment was called functional when productive rearrangements were above 56.7%, and segregating when the standard deviation between donors exceeded 5%. A statistical classification framework was developed to diagnose cytomegalovirus status using the catalog of TCR beta chain sequences. V and J gene assignment, in a later analysis, came from comparing TCR nucleotide sequences with IMGT/GENE-DB human TR gene sequences. Using the TCRdist pipeline, a later analysis assigned CDR3 sequences along with most-parsimonious VDJ recombination scenarios. In a later analysis, each TCR beta chain was defined by its CDR3 amino acid sequence together with its V-gene family, and reads without a unique V-gene family were excluded. To address suspected cross-contamination and a sequencing artifact, a later analysis removed around 590 highly shared, low-generation-probability nucleotide sequences. In a later analysis, a clonal expansion index for each public chain was calculated from normalized within-repertoire ranks of inferred template counts. A later analysis computed generation probabilities with a VDJ recombination model fitted to out-of-frame rearrangements, and checked the results against IGoR. In a later analysis, TCR-TCR, TCR-HLA and TCR-CMV co-occurrence was scored with hypergeometric tests, and a repertoire-size bias correction was applied to TCR pairs. A later analysis estimated false discovery rates by permuting HLA or CMV assignments 20 times. In a later analysis, co-occurring TCRs were grouped using DBSCAN, with TCRdist sequence similarity added in when clustering inside HLA-allele-positive subsets. Repertoires with fewer than 30,000 or more than 120,000 public chains were left out of co-occurrence clustering, as were five repertoires with anomalous nucleotide sharing. This is the immuneACCESS table as TCRdb keeps it, with only in-frame sequences that have V and J called. A part of the clones is gone; compared with another copy, unresolved V genes explain less than half, and the rest is unexplained. From that table come the V and J calls and clone size; the DNA was used to work out D and trimming. The sample data list 90,000 or so clones, and roughly 74% of these were observed just once. More than 15% of the sample goes to the ten largest clones.

The cohort consisted of 600 to 750 healthy bone marrow donors. All cohort members were sampled while nominally healthy, although unrecorded immune exposures were likely present. The donor was CMV seropositive and belonged to the group of 250 to 300 seropositive cohort members. Every donor gave a peripheral blood sample, and the peripheral blood mononuclear cells from that sample were used for TCR beta sequencing. Genomic DNA was extracted from the blood cell samples with the Qiagen DNeasy Blood Extraction Kit. Concerning this clone: Its antigen remains undetermined. No much larger clone exists at a distance of one base, and base qualities are not known.

The receptor chain draws on TRBV7-2 and TRBJ1-1, with a weak D call of TRBD1 (5 bases match). This receptor was obtained from a woman between 18 and 29 years old in good health and CMV-seropositive. The sample comprised PBMCs. The DNA reads as follows: TGTGCCAGCAGCTTCCGGGCCGGGGGCACTGAAGCTTTCTTT. Translated, it reads CASSFRAGGTEAFF.